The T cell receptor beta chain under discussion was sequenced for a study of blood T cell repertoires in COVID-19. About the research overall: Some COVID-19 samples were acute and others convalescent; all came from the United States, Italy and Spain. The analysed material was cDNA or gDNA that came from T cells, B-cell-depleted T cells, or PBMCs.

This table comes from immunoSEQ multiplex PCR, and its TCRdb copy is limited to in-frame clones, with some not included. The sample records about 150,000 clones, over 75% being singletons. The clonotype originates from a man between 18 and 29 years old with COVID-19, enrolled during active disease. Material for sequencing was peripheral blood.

CDR3 amino acids: CSVEGLLAGVAEQFF. In nucleotides, the CDR3 is TGCAGCGTTGAGGGGCTTTTAGCGGGAGTAGCCGAGCAGTTCTTC. This chain connects TRBV29-1 to TRBJ2-1; TRBD2 matches at 9 bases. The CDR3 spans 15 residues. The V segment lost 3 bases and the J segment 10 bases; nucleotides outside the gene matches: 13. Germline V gene sequence: CDR1 SQVTM, CDR2 ANQGSEA.